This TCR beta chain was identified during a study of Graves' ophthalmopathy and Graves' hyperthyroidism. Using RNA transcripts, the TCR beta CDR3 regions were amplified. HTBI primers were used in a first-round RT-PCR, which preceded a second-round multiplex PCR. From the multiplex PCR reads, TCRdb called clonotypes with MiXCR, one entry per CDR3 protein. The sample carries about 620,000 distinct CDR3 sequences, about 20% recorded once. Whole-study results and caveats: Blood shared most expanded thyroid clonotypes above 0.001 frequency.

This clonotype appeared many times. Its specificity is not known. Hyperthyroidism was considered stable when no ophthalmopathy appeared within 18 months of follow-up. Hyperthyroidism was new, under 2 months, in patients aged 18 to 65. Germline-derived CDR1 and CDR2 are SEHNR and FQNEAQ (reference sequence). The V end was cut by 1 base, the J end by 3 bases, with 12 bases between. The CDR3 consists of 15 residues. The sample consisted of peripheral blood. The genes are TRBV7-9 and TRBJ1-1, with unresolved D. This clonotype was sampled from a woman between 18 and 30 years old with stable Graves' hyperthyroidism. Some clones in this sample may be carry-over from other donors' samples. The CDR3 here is CASSLGYSGYTEAFF. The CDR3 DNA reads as TGTGCCAGCAGCTTAGGGTACTCGGGGTACACTGAAGCTTTCTTT.